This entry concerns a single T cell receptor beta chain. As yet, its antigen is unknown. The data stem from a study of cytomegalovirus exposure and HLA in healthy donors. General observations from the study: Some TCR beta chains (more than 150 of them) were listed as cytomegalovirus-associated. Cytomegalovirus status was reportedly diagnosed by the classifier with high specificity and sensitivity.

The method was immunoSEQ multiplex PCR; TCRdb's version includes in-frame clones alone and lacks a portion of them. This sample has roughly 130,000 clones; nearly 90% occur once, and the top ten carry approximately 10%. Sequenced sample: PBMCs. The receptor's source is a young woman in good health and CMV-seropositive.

CDR3 coding DNA: TGCGCCAGCAGCCCAACACAGGACAGGTACTATGGCTACACCTTC. The encoded protein is CASSPTQDRYYGYTF. The gene calls are TRBV4-1 and TRBJ1-2, with 7 nucleotides matching TRBD1. Trimming cost V 4 bases and J 3 bases; bases outside gene matches: 8. Germline V gives CDR1 MGHRA, CDR2 YSYEKL. There are 15 residues in the CDR3.